The 22 T cell receptor beta chains below come from one sample, sequenced in a study of T cells after yellow fever vaccination. TCRdb used MiXCR to reprocess the 5' RACE reads, holding one entry per CDR3 protein. The table lists about 250,000 distinct CDR3 sequences, around 3.5% of them singletons. The specimen was PBMCs, collected 15 days after the yellow fever booster vaccination. These receptors all come from a man aged 18-30 years who received the YFV17D yellow fever vaccine.

A single count supports this clonotype. The rearrangement joins TRBV7-3 to TRBJ2-2; 8 nucleotides agree with TRBD1. The CDR3 spans 17 residues. The germline V gene has CDR1 SGHTA and CDR2 FQGTGA. Trimming removed 8 bases from V and 2 bases from J; junction bases left unmatched: 13. This CDR3 is CASGQHPGQDNTGELFF. CDR3 nucleotide sequence: TGTGCCAGCGGCCAACATCCGGGACAGGATAACACCGGGGAGCTGTTTTTT.

This clonotype was recorded at least ten times. The rearrangement joins TRBV5-6 to TRBJ2-5; TRBD2 matches at 13 bases. The CDR3 runs 14 residues. CDR1 and CDR2 from the germline V gene are SGHDT and YYEEEE. Trimming at V came to 4 bases and at J to 4 bases, leaving 1 base not matched to a gene. CDR3 sequence (DNA): TGTGCCAGCAGCGGGACTAGCGGGGTAGAGACCCAGTACTTC. It is translated as CASSGTSGVETQYF.

The chain links TRBV7-2 to TRBJ2-2, with 7 bases identical to TRBD2. J gave up 2 bases and V 7 bases, and 7 bases lay outside the gene matches. The CDR3 totals 15 residues. Germline assignment: CDR1 SGHTA and CDR2 FQGNSA. This CDR3 is CASTLGGVNTGELFF. The CDR3 region has the DNA TGTGCCAGCACCCTGGGGGGGGTCAACACCGGGGAGCTGTTTTTT.

The sample holds many counts of this clonotype. The J gene is TRBJ1-6, the V gene TRBV12-3 or TRBV12-4; D may be TRBD1 (5 bases). V lost 5 bases and J lost 14, with 13 bases in between. The CDR3 sequence is 12 residues long. CDR3 residues: CASSGAGGALHF. CDR3 coding DNA: TGTGCCAGCAGTGGAGCCGGGGGGGCCCTCCACTTT.

This clonotype was seen repeatedly, ten times or more. The gene calls are TRBV20-1 and TRBJ1-6; weak D call: TRBD1 (6 bases). The germline CDR1 and CDR2 sequences are DFQATT and SNEGSKA (reference sequence). The CDR3 is 14 amino acids. Trimming cost V 5 bases and J 10 bases, with 18 bases left between them. The CDR3 reads CSAARGGFESPLHF. CDR3 DNA: TGCAGTGCTGCACGGGGGGGCTTTGAGTCACCCCTCCACTTT.

This clonotype was seen repeatedly, ten times or more. The V call is TRBV6-5, the J call TRBJ2-7; 11 nucleotides line up with TRBD2. Germline assignment: CDR1 MNHEY and CDR2 SVGAGI. This CDR3 region has 16 residues. The V gene end was trimmed by 0 bases and the J gene end by 7 bases; junction bases not matched to a gene: 8. DNA of the CDR3: TGTGCCAGCAGTTACTCAGCCGGGACTAGCGGACTTGAGCAGTACTTC. It specifies CASSYSAGTSGLEQYF.

This clonotype was seen ten or more times. The CDR3 nucleotides are TGTGCCACCAGTGAACCTTCTGGGCGGGGGGGCCAAGATACGCAGTATTTT. As protein: CATSEPSGRGGQDTQYF. The chain recombines TRBV24-1 with TRBJ2-3, with 9 nucleotides matching TRBD2. CDR3 length: 17 residues. Germline V CDR1 and CDR2: KGHDR, SFDVKD. V was clipped by 4 bases and J by 5 bases; unmatched bases: 12.

This clonotype came up many times. The V call is TRBV6-6, the J call TRBJ2-5; unclear D gene. This CDR3 is built from 12 residues. Per the germline V gene, CDR1 is MNHNY and CDR2 is SVGAGI (reference sequence). V lost 5 bases and J 4 bases, leaving 8 bases between the germline ends. The CDR3 here is CASSRDSETQYF. CDR3 in DNA: TGTGCCAGCAGTAGAGACTCAGAGACCCAGTACTTC.

This clonotype occurred many times. The V call is TRBV7-9, the J call TRBJ2-1, with D unresolved. The CDR3 has 16 amino acids. V was trimmed by 5 bases and J by 3 bases, leaving 17 bases between them. Germline V gene lookup returns CDR1 SEHNR and CDR2 FQNEAQ (reference sequence). CDR3: CASSRRLGPVYNEQFF. The CDR3 nucleotides read TGTGCCAGCAGCCGCCGACTCGGACCCGTCTACAATGAGCAGTTCTTC. Full variable domain (missing parts from reference TRBV7-9 and TRBJ2-1): DTGVSQNPRHKITKRGQNVTFRCDPISEHNRLYWYRQTLGQGPEFLTYFQNEAQLEKSRLLSDRFSAERPKGSFSTLEIQRTEQGDSAMYLCASSRRLGPVYNEQFFGPGTRLTVL.

This clonotype was detected ten times or more. The CDR3 bases are TGCGCCAGCAGCATTAGCGGGGGGGCGCAAGAGACCCAGTACTTC. Translating it yields CASSISGGAQETQYF. This chain uses TRBV5-1 with TRBJ2-5; 11 positions agree with TRBD2. Germline V gene lookup returns CDR1 SGHRS and CDR2 YFSETQ. This CDR3 spans 15 amino acids. After removal of 4 bases from V and 2 bases from J, the junction contained 4 bases not matched to a gene.

The rearrangement uses TRBV20-1 and TRBJ1-1, with TRBD1 matching 9 bases. Per the germline V gene, CDR1 is DFQATT and CDR2 is SNEGSKA (reference sequence). V was pared by 4 bases and J by 10 bases, with 10 bases of the junction left unmatched. The CDR3 consists of 13 residues. The CDR3 bases are TGCAGTGCTAATACACGGGACAGGGAATCAGCTTTCTTT. Residues: CSANTRDRESAFF.

This clonotype was recorded at least ten times. This chain joins TRBV4-2 and TRBJ2-1; 9 bases are shared with TRBD2. The germline CDR1 and CDR2 sequences are LGHNA and YNFKEQ. V dropped 2 bases and J dropped 8; count of bases not matched to a gene: 16. The CDR3 is made up of 18 amino acids. CDR3: CASSQFASGTKGGDEQFF. The DNA for the CDR3 is TGTGCCAGCAGCCAATTTGCTAGCGGGACTAAAGGTGGGGATGAGCAGTTCTTC.

This clonotype has at least ten counts. This rearrangement joins TRBV28 to TRBJ2-2, with TRBD2 matching over 8 bases. Per germline, CDR1 MDHEN and CDR2 SYDVKM. CDR3 length: 16 residues. V shed 2 bases, J shed 0 bases, and the junction held 2 bases outside the gene matches. The CDR3 nucleotides read TGTGCCAGCAGTTTACTAGCGGGTACGAACACCGGGGAGCTGTTTTTT. Translation: CASSLLAGTNTGELFF.

With regard to this clonotype: Being one base from a much bigger clone, this may be a read error. V usage is TRBV5-1 and J usage is TRBJ2-3, with D hard to call. CDR1 SGHRS and CDR2 YFSETQ come from the germline V gene. The CDR3 length is 15 residues. CDR3 sequence (DNA): TGCGCCAGCAGCTTACGAAACCCCCCCACAGATACGCACTATTTT. This sequence encodes CASSLRNPPTDTHYF.

This clonotype was detected many times. DNA for the CDR3: TGCGCCAGCAGCAAACTAGCGGGGGGAAACACAGATACGCAGTATTTT. Residues: CASSKLAGGNTDTQYF. The chain employs TRBV5-1 and TRBJ2-3, with TRBD2 matching 12 bases. The CDR3 is 16 amino acids. Unmatched junction bases numbered 5, after V lost 4 bases and J lost 2 bases. Germline V gene sequence: CDR1 SGHRS, CDR2 YFSETQ.

In its sample, this clonotype was seen many times. The CDR3: CASSSRDRERGQYF. The DNA of the CDR3 is TGTGCCAGCAGCTCCCGGGACAGGGAGAGGGGCCAGTACTTC. J is TRBJ2-5 and V is TRBV7-6; 9 bases are a match to TRBD1. The ends lost 4 bases at V and 10 bases at J; junction bases unmatched: 10. Germline V gene data show CDR1 as SGHVS and CDR2 as FNYEAQ. The CDR3 has 14 residues. Full variable domain (outside the CDR3, taken from reference TRBV7-6 and TRBJ2-5): GAGVSQSPRYKVTKRGQDVALRCDPISGHVSLYWYRQALGQGPEFLTYFNYEAQQDKSGLPNDRFSAERPEGSISTLTIQRTEQRDSAMYRCASSSRDRERGQYFGPGTRLLVL.

This clonotype was seen once. A much larger clone lies one base from this, so it may be a read error. The genes are TRBV11-2 and TRBJ1-1; TRBD1 matches 8 bases. Germline V lookup: CDR1 SGHAT, CDR2 FQNNGV. The CDR3 sequence is 13 residues long. CDR3 nucleotides: TGTGCCAGCAGCTTAGAACCGGACAGGGTTGTTTACTTT. Translation gives CASSLEPDRVVYF. Supplemented by reference TRBV11-2 and TRBJ1-1, the full variable domain reads EAGVAQSPRYKIIEKRQSVAFWCNPISGHATLYWYQQILGQGPKLLIQFQNNGVVDDSQLPKDRFSAERLKGVDSTLKIQPAKLEDSAVYLCASSLEPDRVVYFGQGTRLTVV.

This chain uses TRBV5-4 with TRBJ1-1; no reliable D call. Germline lookup yields CDR1 SGHNT and CDR2 YYREEE (reference sequence). The CDR3 covers 14 residues. Trimming pared 8 bases from V and 5 bases from J, leaving 19 bases between. CDR3 region: CASTKNVQETEAFF. The CDR3 DNA is TGTGCCAGTACGAAAAACGTCCAGGAGACTGAAGCTTTCTTT.

This clonotype has ten or more counts. This chain joins TRBV2 and TRBJ1-1, with TRBD1 matching 11 bases. The junction had 4 bases not matched to a gene; V was cut back by 3 bases and J by 4 bases. The CDR3 consists of 15 residues. The germline V gene has CDR1 SNHLY and CDR2 FYNNEI. Here the CDR3 reads CASSDGGTGGTEAFF. As DNA, the CDR3 is TGTGCCAGCAGTGACGGTGGGACAGGGGGCACTGAAGCTTTCTTT. The complete variable domain, with remaining parts taken from reference TRBV2 and TRBJ1-1, reads EPEVTQTPSHQVTQMGQEVILRCVPISNHLYFYWYRQILGQKVEFLVSFYNNEISEKSEIFDDQFSVERPDGSNFTLKIRSTKLEDSAMYFCASSDGGTGGTEAFFGQGTRLTVV.

The chain carries TRBV9 and TRBJ1-3; unclear D gene. The V end lost 4 bases, the J end lost 1 base, and 12 bases lay between the germline ends. Germline-derived CDR1 and CDR2 are SGDLS and YYNGEE. This CDR3 has 15 residues. CDR3 DNA: TGTGCCAGCAGCCCACGACTACCTTCTGGAAACACCATATATTTT. It codes for CASSPRLPSGNTIYF.

Ten or more counts support this clonotype. The chain has TRBV20-1 and TRBJ2-1; D might be TRBD1 (6 bases). Germline assignment: CDR1 DFQATT and CDR2 SNEGSKA (reference sequence). The CDR3 consists of 14 residues. Trimming removed 4 bases from V and 7 bases from J, with 17 bases in between. The CDR3 reads CSAIGPQGWNEQFF. The CDR3 DNA sequence: TGCAGTGCTATCGGTCCTCAGGGGTGGAATGAGCAGTTCTTC.

This clonotype occurred many times. The rearrangement joins TRBV18 to TRBJ1-4; D remains unclear. The CDR3 is made up of 18 amino acids. The V gene's germline CDR1 is KGHSH and CDR2 LQKENI. V shed 1 base and J shed 5 bases, with 20 bases lying between them. In DNA form, the CDR3 reads TGTGCCAGCTCACCACTATCTTTTCTCGGAGCCTTAAATGAAAAACTGTTTTTT. Residues: CASSPLSFLGALNEKLFF.